This entry concerns a single T cell receptor (beta chain). Profiled with immunoSEQ multiplex PCR; TCRdb holds only in-frame clones, not every one. The sample yields about 150,000 clones, more than 75% seen once. This entry belongs to a study of T cell responses to AZD1222 COVID-19 vaccine. CDR3 length equals 12 residues. The ends were cut back, 3 bases at V and 2 bases at J, with 7 bases in the middle. Germline V CDR1 and CDR2: GTSNPN, SVGIG (reference sequence). The V gene is TRBV30, the J gene TRBJ1-2; D uncertain. This clonotype was obtained from an adult in good health. Sequencing was performed on peripheral blood, taken on day 0 of AZD1222 vaccination. CDR3 amino acids: CAWRQENYGYTF. CDR3 DNA: TGTGCCTGGAGGCAGGAGAACTATGGCTACACCTTC.